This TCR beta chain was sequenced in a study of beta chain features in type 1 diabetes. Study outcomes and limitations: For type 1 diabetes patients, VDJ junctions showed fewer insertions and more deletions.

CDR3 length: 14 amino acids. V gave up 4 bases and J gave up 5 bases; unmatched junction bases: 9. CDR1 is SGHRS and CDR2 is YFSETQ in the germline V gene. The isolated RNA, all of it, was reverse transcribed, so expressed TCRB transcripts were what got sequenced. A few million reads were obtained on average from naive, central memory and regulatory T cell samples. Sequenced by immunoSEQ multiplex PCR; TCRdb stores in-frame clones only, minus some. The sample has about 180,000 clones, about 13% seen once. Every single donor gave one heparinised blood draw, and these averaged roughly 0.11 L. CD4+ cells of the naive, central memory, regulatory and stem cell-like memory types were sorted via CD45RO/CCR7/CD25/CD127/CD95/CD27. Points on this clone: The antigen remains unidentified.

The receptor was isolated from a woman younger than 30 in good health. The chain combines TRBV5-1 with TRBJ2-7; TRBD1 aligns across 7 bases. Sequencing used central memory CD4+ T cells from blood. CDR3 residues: CASSRGQRIDEQYF. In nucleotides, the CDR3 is TGCGCCAGCAGCCGGGGACAGCGGATTGACGAGCAGTACTTC.